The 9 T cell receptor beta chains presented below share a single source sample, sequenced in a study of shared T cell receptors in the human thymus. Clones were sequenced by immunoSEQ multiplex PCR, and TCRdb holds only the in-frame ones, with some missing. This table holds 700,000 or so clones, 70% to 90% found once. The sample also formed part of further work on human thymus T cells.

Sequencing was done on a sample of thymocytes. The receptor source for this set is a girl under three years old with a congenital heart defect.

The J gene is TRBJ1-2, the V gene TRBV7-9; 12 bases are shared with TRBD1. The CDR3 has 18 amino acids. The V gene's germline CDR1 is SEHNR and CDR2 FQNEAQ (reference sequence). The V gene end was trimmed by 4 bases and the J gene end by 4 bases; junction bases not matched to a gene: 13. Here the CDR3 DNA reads TGTGCCAGCAGCTGGGACCGGGACAGGGGGCGCGTTAGCTATGGCTACACCTTC. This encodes CASSWDRDRGRVSYGYTF.

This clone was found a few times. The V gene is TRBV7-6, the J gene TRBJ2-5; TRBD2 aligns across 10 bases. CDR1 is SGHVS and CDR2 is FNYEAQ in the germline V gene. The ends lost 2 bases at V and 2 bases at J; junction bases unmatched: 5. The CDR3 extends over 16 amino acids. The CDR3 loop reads CASSLRLAGEQETQYF. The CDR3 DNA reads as TGTGCCAGCAGCTTAAGGCTAGCGGGGGAACAAGAGACCCAGTACTTC.

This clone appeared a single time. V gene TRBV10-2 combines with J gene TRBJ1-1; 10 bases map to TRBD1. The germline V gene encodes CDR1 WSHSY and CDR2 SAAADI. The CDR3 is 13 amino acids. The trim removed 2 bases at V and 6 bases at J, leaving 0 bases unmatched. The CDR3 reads CASSEGTGAEAFF. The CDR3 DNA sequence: TGCGCCAGCAGTGAGGGGACAGGGGCTGAAGCTTTCTTT.

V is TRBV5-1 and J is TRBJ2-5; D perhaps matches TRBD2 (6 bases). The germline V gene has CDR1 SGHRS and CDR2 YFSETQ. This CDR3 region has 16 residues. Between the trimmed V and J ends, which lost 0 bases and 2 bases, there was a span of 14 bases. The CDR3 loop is CASSLGLRGQQETQYF. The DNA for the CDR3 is TGCGCCAGCAGCTTGGGGTTGCGGGGTCAACAAGAGACCCAGTACTTC.

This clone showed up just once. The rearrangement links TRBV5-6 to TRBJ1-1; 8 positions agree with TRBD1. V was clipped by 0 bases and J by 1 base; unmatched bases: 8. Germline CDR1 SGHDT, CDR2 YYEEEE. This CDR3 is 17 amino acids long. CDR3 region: CASSLASRDRKNTEAFF. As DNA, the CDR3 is TGTGCCAGCAGCTTGGCCAGCCGGGACAGGAAGAACACTGAAGCTTTCTTT.

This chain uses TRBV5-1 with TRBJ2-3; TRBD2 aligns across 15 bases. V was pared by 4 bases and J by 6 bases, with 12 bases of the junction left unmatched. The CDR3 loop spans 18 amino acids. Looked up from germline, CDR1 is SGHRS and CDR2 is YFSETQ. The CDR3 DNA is TGCGCCAGCAGCCCCCAGCCCGGGACTAGCGGGGGGTTGGATACGCAGTATTTT. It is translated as CASSPQPGTSGGLDTQYF.

CDR3 DNA sequence: TGTGCCAGCAGTGACTCAGCCGGCGGTAGTGTCAACGTCCTGACTTTC. Translating gives CASSDSAGGSVNVLTF. The chain joins TRBV6-4 to TRBJ2-6; no reliable D call. This CDR3 comprises 16 residues. Germline lookup yields CDR1 MRHNA and CDR2 SNTAGT. V shed 0 bases and J shed 9 bases, with 15 bases lying between them.

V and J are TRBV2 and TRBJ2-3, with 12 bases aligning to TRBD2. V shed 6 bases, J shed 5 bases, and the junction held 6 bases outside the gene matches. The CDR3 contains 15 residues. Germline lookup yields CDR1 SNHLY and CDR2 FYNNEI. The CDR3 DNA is TGTGCCAGCAGACGGACTAGCGGGGTGATAGATACGCAGTATTTT. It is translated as CASRRTSGVIDTQYF.

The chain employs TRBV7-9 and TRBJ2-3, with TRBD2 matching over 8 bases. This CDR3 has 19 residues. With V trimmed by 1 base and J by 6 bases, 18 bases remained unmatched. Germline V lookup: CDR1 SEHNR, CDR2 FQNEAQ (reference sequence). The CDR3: CASSLDPSGGRGCGDTQYF. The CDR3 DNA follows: TGTGCCAGCAGCTTAGACCCCAGCGGGGGTCGAGGGTGTGGGGATACGCAGTATTTT.